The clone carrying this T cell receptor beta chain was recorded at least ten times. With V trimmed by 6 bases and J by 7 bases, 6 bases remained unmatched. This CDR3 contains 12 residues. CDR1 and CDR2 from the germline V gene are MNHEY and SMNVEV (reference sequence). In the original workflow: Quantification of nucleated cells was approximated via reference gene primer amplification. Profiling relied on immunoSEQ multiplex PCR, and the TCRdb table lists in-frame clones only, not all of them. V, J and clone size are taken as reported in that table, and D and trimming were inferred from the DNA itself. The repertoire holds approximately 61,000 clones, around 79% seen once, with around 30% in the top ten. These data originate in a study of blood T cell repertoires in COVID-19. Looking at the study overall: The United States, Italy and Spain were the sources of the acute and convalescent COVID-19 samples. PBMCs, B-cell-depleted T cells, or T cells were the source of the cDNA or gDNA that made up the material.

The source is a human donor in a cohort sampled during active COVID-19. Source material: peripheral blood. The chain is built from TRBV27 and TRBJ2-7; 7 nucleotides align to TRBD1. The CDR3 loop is CASRKQGYEQYF. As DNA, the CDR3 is TGTGCCAGCAGAAAACAGGGGTATGAGCAGTACTTC.